The subject of this entry is one T cell receptor (beta chain). The entry originates in a study of siplizumab effects on memory and regulatory T cells. This CDR3 has 15 amino acids. Germline assignment: CDR1 SGDLS and CDR2 YYNGEE. V shed 0 bases and J shed 2 bases, with 10 bases lying between them. Assay used: immunoSEQ multiplex PCR; TCRdb lists only in-frame clones, some missing. The profile covers approximately 120,000 clones, with 92% appearing a single time and 0.6% to 0.8% taken by the ten largest. J is TRBJ2-3 and V is TRBV9; D may be TRBD1 or TRBD2 (5 bases each). Specimen: Tregs sorted from blood. The origin of this receptor is a human donor in good health. In nucleotides, the CDR3 is TGTGCCAGCAGCGTAGGGGGGACCACCACAGATACGCAGTATTTT. Translated, it gives CASSVGGTTTDTQYF.